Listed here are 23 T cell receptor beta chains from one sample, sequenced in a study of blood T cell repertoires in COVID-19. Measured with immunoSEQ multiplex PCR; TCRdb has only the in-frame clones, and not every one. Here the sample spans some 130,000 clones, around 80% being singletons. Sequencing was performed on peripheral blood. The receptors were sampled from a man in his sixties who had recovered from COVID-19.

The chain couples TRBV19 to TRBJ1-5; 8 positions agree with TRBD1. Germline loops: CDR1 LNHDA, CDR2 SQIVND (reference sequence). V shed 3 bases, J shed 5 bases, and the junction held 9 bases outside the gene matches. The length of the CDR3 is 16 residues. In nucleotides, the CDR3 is TGTGCCAGTAGTATCGACCGACAGGGGACTTATCAGCCCCAGCATTTT. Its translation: CASSIDRQGTYQPQHF.

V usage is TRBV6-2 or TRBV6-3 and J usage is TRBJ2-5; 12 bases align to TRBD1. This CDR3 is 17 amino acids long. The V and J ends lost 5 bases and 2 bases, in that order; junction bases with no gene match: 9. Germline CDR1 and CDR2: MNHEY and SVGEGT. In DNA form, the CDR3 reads TGTGCCAGCAGTAACCGCGGGACAGGGGGCGGTCAAGAGACCCAGTACTTC. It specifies CASSNRGTGGGQETQYF.

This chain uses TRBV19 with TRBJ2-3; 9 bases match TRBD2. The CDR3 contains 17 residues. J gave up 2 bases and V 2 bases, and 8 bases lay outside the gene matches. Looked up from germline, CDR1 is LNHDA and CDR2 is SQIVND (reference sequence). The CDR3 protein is CASSINPGGRATDTQYF. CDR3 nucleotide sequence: TGTGCCAGTAGTATAAACCCCGGCGGGAGGGCCACAGATACGCAGTATTTT.

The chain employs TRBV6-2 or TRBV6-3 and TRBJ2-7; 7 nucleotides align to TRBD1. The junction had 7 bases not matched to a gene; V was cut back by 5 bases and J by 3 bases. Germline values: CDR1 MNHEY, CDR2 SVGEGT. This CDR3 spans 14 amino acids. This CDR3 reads CASSLRDSLYEQYF. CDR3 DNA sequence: TGTGCCAGCAGTCTCCGGGACAGCCTCTACGAGCAGTACTTC.

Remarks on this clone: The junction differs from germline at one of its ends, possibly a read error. CDR3 amino acids: CASSQAGGPGDIQYF. DNA for the CDR3: TGTGCCAGCAGTCAAGCGGGAGGGCCGGGGGACATTCAGTACTTC. This chain links TRBV6-1 with TRBJ2-4, with 10 positions matching TRBD2. The CDR3 sequence is 15 residues long. Germline V gives CDR1 MNHNS, CDR2 SASEGT.

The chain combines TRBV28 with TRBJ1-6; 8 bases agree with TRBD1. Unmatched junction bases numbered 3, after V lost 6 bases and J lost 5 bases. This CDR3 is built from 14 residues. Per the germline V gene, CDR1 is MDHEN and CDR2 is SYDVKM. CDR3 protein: CASRTGQDNSPLHF. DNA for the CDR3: TGTGCCAGCAGAACGGGACAGGATAATTCACCCCTCCACTTT.

The CDR3 coding sequence is TGTGCCACCAGTGATTGGCAGCGGGGTTCACAAGAGACCCAGTACTTC. Its protein product is CATSDWQRGSQETQYF. The J gene is TRBJ2-5, the V gene TRBV24-1; 7 bases fit TRBD2. Germline trimming cut 2 bases from V and 2 bases from J; bases unmatched to any gene: 7. CDR1 and CDR2 from the germline V gene are KGHDR and SFDVKD. The CDR3 loop spans 16 amino acids.

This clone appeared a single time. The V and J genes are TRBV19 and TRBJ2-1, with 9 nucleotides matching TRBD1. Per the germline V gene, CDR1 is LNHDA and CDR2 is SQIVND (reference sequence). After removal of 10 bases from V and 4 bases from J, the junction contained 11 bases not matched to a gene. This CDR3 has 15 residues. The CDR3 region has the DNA TGTGCCACCTCACAACAGGGGGCTTCATACAATGAGCAGTTCTTC. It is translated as CATSQQGASYNEQFF.

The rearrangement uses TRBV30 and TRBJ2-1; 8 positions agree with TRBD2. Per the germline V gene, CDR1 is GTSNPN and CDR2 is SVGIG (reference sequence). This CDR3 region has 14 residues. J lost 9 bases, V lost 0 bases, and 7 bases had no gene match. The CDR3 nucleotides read TGTGCCTGGAGTGTAGCGGGAGATTACGGTGAGCAGTTCTTC. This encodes CAWSVAGDYGEQFF. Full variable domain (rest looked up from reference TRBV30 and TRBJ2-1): SQTIHQWPATLVQPVGSPLSLECTVEGTSNPNLYWYRQAAGRGLQLLFYSVGIGQISSEVPQNLSASRPQDRQFILSSKKLLLSDSGFYLCAWSVAGDYGEQFFGPGTRLTVL.

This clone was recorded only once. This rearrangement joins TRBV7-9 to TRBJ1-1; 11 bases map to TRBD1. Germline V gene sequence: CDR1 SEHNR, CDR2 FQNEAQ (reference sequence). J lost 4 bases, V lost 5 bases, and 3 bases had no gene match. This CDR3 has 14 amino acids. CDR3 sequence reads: CASSPGQGATEAFF. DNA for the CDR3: TGTGCCAGCAGCCCAGGACAGGGGGCCACTGAAGCTTTCTTT.

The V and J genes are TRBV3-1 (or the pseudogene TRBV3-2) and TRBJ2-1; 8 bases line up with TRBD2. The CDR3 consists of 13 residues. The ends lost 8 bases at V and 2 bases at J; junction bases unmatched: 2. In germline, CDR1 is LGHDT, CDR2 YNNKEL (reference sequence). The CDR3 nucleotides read TGTGCCAGCCAAGCGGGAGCCTACAATGAGCAGTTCTTC. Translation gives CASQAGAYNEQFF.

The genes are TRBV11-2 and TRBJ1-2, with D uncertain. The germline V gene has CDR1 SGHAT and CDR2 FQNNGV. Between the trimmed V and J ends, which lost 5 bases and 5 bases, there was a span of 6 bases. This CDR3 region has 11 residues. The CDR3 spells CASSPLYGYTF. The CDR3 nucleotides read TGTGCCAGCAGCCCCTTGTATGGCTACACCTTC.

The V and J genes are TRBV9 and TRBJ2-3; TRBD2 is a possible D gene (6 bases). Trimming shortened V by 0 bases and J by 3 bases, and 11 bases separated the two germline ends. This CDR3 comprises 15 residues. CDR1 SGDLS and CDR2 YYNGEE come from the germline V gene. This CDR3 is CASSVGASVTDTQYF. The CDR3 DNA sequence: TGTGCCAGCAGCGTAGGAGCTAGCGTGACAGATACGCAGTATTTT.

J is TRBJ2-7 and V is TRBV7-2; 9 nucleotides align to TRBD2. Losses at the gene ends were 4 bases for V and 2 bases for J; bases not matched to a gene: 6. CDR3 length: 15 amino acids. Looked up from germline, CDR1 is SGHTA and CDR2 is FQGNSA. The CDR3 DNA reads TGTGCCAGCAGCTCCCTCAGCGGGGGGCCCTACGAGCAGTACTTC. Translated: CASSSLSGGPYEQYF.

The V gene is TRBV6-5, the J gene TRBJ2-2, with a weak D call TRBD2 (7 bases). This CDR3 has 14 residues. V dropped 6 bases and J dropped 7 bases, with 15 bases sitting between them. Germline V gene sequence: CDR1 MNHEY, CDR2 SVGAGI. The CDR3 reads CASSQGGVGGELFF. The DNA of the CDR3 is TGTGCCAGCAGCCAAGGGGGGGTTGGCGGGGAGCTGTTTTTT.

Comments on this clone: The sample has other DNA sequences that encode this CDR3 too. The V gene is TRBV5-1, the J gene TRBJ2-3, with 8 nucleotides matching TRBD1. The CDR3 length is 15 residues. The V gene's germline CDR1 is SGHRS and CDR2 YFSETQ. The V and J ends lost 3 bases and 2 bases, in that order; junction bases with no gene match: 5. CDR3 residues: CASSSGQGSTDTQYF. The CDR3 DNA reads TGCGCCAGCAGCTCAGGACAGGGATCCACAGATACGCAGTATTTT. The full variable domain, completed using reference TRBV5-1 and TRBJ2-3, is KAGVTQTPRYLIKTRGQQVTLSCSPISGHRSVSWYQQTPGQGLQFLFEYFSETQRNKGNFPGRFSGRQFSNSRSEMNVSTLELGDSALYLCASSSGQGSTDTQYFGPGTRLTVL.

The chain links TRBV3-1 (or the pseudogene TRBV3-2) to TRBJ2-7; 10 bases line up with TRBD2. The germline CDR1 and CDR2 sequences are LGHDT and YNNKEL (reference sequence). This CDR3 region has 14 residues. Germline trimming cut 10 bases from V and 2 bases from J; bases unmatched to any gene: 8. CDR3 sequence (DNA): TGTGCCAAGAGCCTAGCGGGGGTCACCTACGAGCAGTACTTC. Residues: CAKSLAGVTYEQYF.

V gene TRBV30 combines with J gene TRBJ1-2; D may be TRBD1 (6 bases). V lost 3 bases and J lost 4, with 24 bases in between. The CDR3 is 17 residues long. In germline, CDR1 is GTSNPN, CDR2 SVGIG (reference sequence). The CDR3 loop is CAWSVPPFRGSVYGYTF. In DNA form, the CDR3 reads TGTGCCTGGAGCGTTCCGCCCTTTAGGGGGTCTGTCTATGGCTACACCTTC. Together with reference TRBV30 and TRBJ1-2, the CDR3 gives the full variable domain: SQTIHQWPATLVQPVGSPLSLECTVEGTSNPNLYWYRQAAGRGLQLLFYSVGIGQISSEVPQNLSASRPQDRQFILSSKKLLLSDSGFYLCAWSVPPFRGSVYGYTFGSGTRLTVV.

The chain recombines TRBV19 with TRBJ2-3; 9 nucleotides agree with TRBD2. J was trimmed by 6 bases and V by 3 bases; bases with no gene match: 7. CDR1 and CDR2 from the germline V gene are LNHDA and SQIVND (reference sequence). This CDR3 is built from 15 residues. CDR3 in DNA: TGTGCCAGTAGTATTGGAGCGGGGGGTAGGGATACGCAGTATTTT. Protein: CASSIGAGGRDTQYF.

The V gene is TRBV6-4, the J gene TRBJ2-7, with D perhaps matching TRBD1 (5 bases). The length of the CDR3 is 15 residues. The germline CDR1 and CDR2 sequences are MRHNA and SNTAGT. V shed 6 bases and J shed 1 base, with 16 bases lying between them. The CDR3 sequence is CASRTKRGSSYEQYF. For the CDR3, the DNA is TGTGCCAGCAGAACTAAAAGGGGCAGTTCCTACGAGCAGTACTTC.

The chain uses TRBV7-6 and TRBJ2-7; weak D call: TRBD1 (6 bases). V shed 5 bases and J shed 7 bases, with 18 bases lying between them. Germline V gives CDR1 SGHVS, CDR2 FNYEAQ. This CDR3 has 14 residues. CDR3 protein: CASSPRTAQGEQYF. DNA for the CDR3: TGTGCCAGCAGCCCCCGGACAGCACAGGGAGAGCAGTACTTC.

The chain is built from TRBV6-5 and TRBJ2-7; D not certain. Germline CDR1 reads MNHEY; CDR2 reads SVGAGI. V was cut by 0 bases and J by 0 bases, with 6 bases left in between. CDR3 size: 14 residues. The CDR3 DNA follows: TGTGCCAGCAGTTACTCGCCGAGCTCCTACGAGCAGTACTTC. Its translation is CASSYSPSSYEQYF.

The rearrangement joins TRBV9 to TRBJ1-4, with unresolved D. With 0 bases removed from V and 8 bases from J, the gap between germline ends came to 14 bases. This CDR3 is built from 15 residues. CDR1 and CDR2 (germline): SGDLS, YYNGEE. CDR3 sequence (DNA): TGTGCCAGCAGCGTAGATATCACAGAACCCGAAAAACTGTTTTTT. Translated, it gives CASSVDITEPEKLFF.